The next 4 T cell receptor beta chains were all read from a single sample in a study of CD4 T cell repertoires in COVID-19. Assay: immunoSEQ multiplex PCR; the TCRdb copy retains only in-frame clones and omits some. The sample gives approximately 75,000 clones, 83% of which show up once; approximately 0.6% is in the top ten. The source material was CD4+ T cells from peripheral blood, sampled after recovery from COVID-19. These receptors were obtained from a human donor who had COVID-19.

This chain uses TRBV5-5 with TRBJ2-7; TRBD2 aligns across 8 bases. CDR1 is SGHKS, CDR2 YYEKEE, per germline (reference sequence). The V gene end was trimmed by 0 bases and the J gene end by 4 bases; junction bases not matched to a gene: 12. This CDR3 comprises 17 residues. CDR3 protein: CASSLDVGAGGRYEQYF. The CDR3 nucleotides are TGTGCCAGCAGCTTGGATGTGGGCGCGGGAGGAAGATACGAGCAGTACTTC.

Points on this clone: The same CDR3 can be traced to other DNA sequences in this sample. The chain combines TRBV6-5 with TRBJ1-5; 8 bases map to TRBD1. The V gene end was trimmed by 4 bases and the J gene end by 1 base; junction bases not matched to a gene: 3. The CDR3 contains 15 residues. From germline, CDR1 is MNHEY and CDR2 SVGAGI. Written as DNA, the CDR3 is TGTGCCAGCAGTTCGAGACAGGGGAGCAATCAGCCCCAGCATTTT. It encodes CASSSRQGSNQPQHF.

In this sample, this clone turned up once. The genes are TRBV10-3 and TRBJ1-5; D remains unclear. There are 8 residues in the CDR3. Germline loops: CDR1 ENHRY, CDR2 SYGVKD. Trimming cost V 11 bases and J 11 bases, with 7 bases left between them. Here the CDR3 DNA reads TGTGCCTCAAGGTCCCAGCATTTT. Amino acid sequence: CASRSQHF.

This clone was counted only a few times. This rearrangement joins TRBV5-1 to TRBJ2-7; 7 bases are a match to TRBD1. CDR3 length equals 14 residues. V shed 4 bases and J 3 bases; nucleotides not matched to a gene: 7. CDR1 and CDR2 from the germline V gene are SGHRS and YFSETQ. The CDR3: CASSPNDRDYEQYF. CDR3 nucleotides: TGCGCCAGCAGCCCAAACGACAGGGACTACGAGCAGTACTTC.